This T cell receptor beta chain was observed in a study of early T cells in non-severe SARS-CoV-2 infection. The wider study: The input, bulk RNA from unsorted whole blood, was sequenced, and chains were unpaired. Study-wide points: Database matching using VDJdb favored anti-spike CD8 responses, with private and CD4 specificities left missing.

There are 13 residues in the CDR3. Trimming cost V 3 bases and J 6 bases, with 10 bases left between them. Looked up from germline, CDR1 is SGHRS and CDR2 is YFSETQ. This clonotype was observed a handful of times. The antigen remains unidentified. TCRdb independently ran MiXCR on the 5' RACE reads; one entry per CDR3 protein. The data hold over 85,000 distinct CDR3 sequences, with 10% to 15% observed a single time. The clonotype comes from an adult who was a healthcare worker with PCR-confirmed SARS-CoV-2 infection or an uninfected control (not recorded which). Sequences were derived from whole blood, sampled at baseline. This rearrangement joins TRBV5-1 to TRBJ2-1; D not certain. The DNA for the CDR3 is TGCGCCAGCAGCTCGGTCTCCGCCAATGAGCAGTTCTTC. Its translation is CASSSVSANEQFF.